Listed below are T cell receptor beta chains from one sample, sequenced in a study of blood T cell repertoires in COVID-19. Libraries were prepared by immunoSEQ multiplex PCR; TCRdb keeps only in-frame clonotypes and omits some of them. Among about 210,000 clones listed, 83% were seen once. Sequencing was done on a sample of peripheral blood. These receptor sequences come from a woman in her forties with active or convalescent COVID-19. CDR3s include the opening cysteine and the closing phenylalanine or tryptophan.

j_gene: TRBJ2-1; v_gene: TRBV18; CDR3aa: CASSPTGSSYNEQFF
j_gene: TRBJ1-4; v_gene: TRBV3-1/TRBV3-2; CDR3aa: CASSHTAGQLNEKLFF
j_gene: TRBJ1-1; v_gene: TRBV29-1; CDR3aa: CSVAGGNTEAFF
j_gene: TRBJ2-1; v_gene: TRBV12-3/TRBV12-4; CDR3aa: CASSLAANEQFF
j_gene: TRBJ2-7; v_gene: TRBV15; CDR3aa: CATSREGGIYEQYF
j_gene: TRBJ1-2; v_gene: TRBV6-5; CDR3aa: CASSYGGGADTF
j_gene: TRBJ2-7; v_gene: TRBV29-1; CDR3aa: CSVVDSHYEQYF
j_gene: TRBJ2-3; v_gene: TRBV11-3; CDR3aa: CASKEQGIDTQYF
j_gene: TRBJ1-1; v_gene: TRBV28; CDR3aa: CASRRDRGTEAFF
j_gene: TRBJ2-1; v_gene: TRBV5-1; CDR3aa: CASSLVGLASGNEQFF
j_gene: TRBJ2-7; v_gene: TRBV27; CDR3aa: CASSLLGTGTYEQYF
j_gene: TRBJ1-2; v_gene: TRBV29-1; CDR3aa: CSAAGTGAGDYGYTF
j_gene: TRBJ1-3; v_gene: TRBV30; CDR3aa: CAWSVPGNPGNTIYF
j_gene: TRBJ1-3; v_gene: TRBV7-2; CDR3aa: CASSLEAGISGNTIYF
j_gene: TRBJ1-4; v_gene: TRBV15; CDR3aa: CATTEWSNEKLFF
j_gene: TRBJ2-7; v_gene: TRBV28; CDR3aa: CASSPGGHSYEQYF
j_gene: TRBJ2-5; v_gene: TRBV24-1; CDR3aa: CATSDLKDREETQYF
j_gene: TRBJ1-3; v_gene: TRBV28; CDR3aa: CASSPAGTGSGNTIYF
j_gene: TRBJ1-1; v_gene: TRBV2; CDR3aa: CASREDGTEAFF
j_gene: TRBJ2-7; v_gene: TRBV6-5; CDR3aa: CASSYLPSGATYEQYF
j_gene: TRBJ1-4; v_gene: TRBV9; CDR3aa: CASSVGQGNEKLFF
j_gene: TRBJ1-4; v_gene: TRBV7-7; CDR3aa: CASSETPQGEKLFF
j_gene: TRBJ2-2; v_gene: TRBV7-9; CDR3aa: CASSLGQGNTGELFF
j_gene: TRBJ2-2; v_gene: TRBV24-1; CDR3aa: CATHGELFF
j_gene: TRBJ2-7; v_gene: TRBV30; CDR3aa: CASRGERTYEQYF
j_gene: TRBJ2-2; v_gene: TRBV9; CDR3aa: CASSVRREAYTGELFF
j_gene: TRBJ1-6; v_gene: TRBV7-2; CDR3aa: CASSLTGGGSPLHF
j_gene: TRBJ2-3; v_gene: TRBV11-3; CDR3aa: CASSQGQRRADTQYF
j_gene: TRBJ2-7; v_gene: TRBV30; CDR3aa: CAWTLTGGDSYEQYF